This TCR beta chain stems from a study of cytomegalovirus exposure and HLA in healthy donors. Turning to the study itself: There were around 390 genotyped donors. Of these, 81% fell in the genetic ancestry cluster associated with self-reported Caucasian donors. Overall study findings and caveats: Follow-up analysis seemed to connect common viral pathogens with several of the most significant clusters identified. Researchers catalogued about 150 TCR beta chains as cytomegalovirus-associated.

Note on this clone: The antigen is unknown.

The CDR3 length is 17 residues. V dropped 3 bases and J dropped 5 bases, with 24 bases sitting between them. Looked up from germline, CDR1 is SQVTM and CDR2 is ANQGSEA. PCR amplification relied on 60 Vbeta primers (plus 13 Jbeta primers). Data came from immunoSEQ multiplex PCR; TCRdb stores just in-frame clones and leaves some out. The sample yields about 67,000 clones, approximately 67% seen once. The rearrangement joins TRBV29-1 to TRBJ2-3, with D possibly TRBD2 on 6 matching bases. The sample comprised PBMCs. The origin of this receptor is a woman between 25 and 40 years old in good health and CMV-seronegative. CDR3 in amino acids: CSVEGGGRPLLRDTQYF. The CDR3 bases are TGCAGCGTTGAGGGGGGTGGCCGTCCCCTTTTGCGAGATACGCAGTATTTT.